The next 22 T cell receptor beta chains were all read from a single sample in a study of metastatic and nonmetastatic thyroid tumors. Until they underwent thyroid surgery, no patient had received any treatment. TCRdb re-called the PCR reads through MiXCR. The sample has roughly 24,000 clones, under 25% seen once. The sequencing sample was made of blood. These receptors originate from a male donor with papillary thyroid cancer or a benign thyroid nodule (not recorded which). Some clones in this sample may be carry-over from other donors' samples.

This clone was seen ten or more times. The chain joins TRBV18 to TRBJ1-1; 9 nucleotides match TRBD1. The germline CDR1 and CDR2 sequences are KGHSH and LQKENI. The V gene end was trimmed by 8 bases and the J gene end by 3 bases; junction bases not matched to a gene: 7. This CDR3 has 14 residues. CDR3 bases: TGTGCCAGCACAGGGGGCGCGAGTGACACTGAAGCTTTCTTT. Amino acids: CASTGGASDTEAFF.

There are many counts of this clone. The rearrangement uses TRBV10-3 and TRBJ2-2, with 10 bases that match TRBD2. This CDR3 has 17 residues. Germline assignment: CDR1 ENHRY and CDR2 SYGVKD. Trimming at V came to 4 bases and at J to 7 bases, leaving 12 bases not matched to a gene. The CDR3 protein is CAISGRLAGGGDGELFF. The CDR3 nucleotides are TGTGCCATCAGTGGACGACTAGCGGGTGGGGGTGACGGGGAGCTGTTTTTT.

This clone was picked up many times. Other DNA sequences within the sample encode an identical CDR3. The chain links TRBV6-1 to TRBJ1-2, with D maybe TRBD1 (6 bases). Germline V lookup: CDR1 MNHNS, CDR2 SASEGT. The V gene lost 10 bases and the J gene lost 8 bases, with 20 bases spanning the gap. The CDR3 consists of 13 residues. The CDR3 DNA sequence: TGTGCCACCTTGGCAGGGGCCCGGGGAGGCTACACCTTC. Amino acids: CATLAGARGGYTF.

This clone was detected many times. V is TRBV19 and J is TRBJ2-1; TRBD2 matches 10 bases. The CDR3 runs 15 residues. The germline gives CDR1 LNHDA, CDR2 SQIVND (reference sequence). With 8 bases clipped from V and 7 bases from J, the junction kept 11 bases outside the gene matches. CDR3 amino acids: CASSHGLADTNEQFF. CDR3 nucleotides: TGTGCCAGTTCCCACGGACTAGCGGACACTAATGAGCAGTTCTTC.

This clone has at least ten counts. The chain uses TRBV3-1 and TRBJ1-3; D may be TRBD1 (6 bases). Germline-derived CDR1 and CDR2 are LGHDT and YNNKEL (reference sequence). V was shortened by 0 bases and J by 2 bases, with 8 bases between the two germline ends. This CDR3 comprises 15 residues. For the CDR3, the DNA is TGTGCCAGCAGCCAAGATTGGACAGCTGGAAACACCATATATTTT. This sequence encodes CASSQDWTAGNTIYF.

CDR3 sequence: CSARDSAYETEAFF. CDR3 nucleotide sequence: TGCAGTGCTAGAGATTCAGCTTACGAGACTGAAGCTTTCTTT. This chain uses TRBV20-1 with TRBJ1-1; D unresolved. CDR3 length: 14 amino acids. Germline-derived CDR1 and CDR2 are DFQATT and SNEGSKA (reference sequence). V was cut by 0 bases and J by 5 bases, with 13 bases left in between.

This clone was seen at least ten times. This chain connects TRBV9 to TRBJ1-3, with 9 bases fitting TRBD1. This CDR3 comprises 16 residues. Germline V lookup: CDR1 SGDLS, CDR2 YYNGEE. V lost 3 bases, J lost 2 bases, and 6 bases stayed unmatched. The chain's CDR3 is CASSAGDREAGNTIYF. The CDR3 coding sequence is TGTGCCAGCAGCGCTGGGGACAGGGAAGCTGGAAACACCATATATTTT.

There are many counts of this clone. The rearrangement uses TRBV19 and TRBJ2-2, with TRBD2 matching over 10 bases. The V and J ends lost 6 bases and 5 bases, in that order; junction bases with no gene match: 3. The CDR3 runs 14 residues. Germline V lookup: CDR1 LNHDA, CDR2 SQIVND (reference sequence). The CDR3 here is CASRVSGRTGELFF. In DNA form, the CDR3 reads TGTGCCAGTAGAGTTAGCGGGAGGACCGGGGAGCTGTTTTTT.

This clone was counted at least ten times. The chain uses TRBV19 and TRBJ2-6; the D gene is possibly TRBD1 (5 bases). V shed 7 bases and J shed 1 base, with 11 bases lying between them. Per the germline V gene, CDR1 is LNHDA and CDR2 is SQIVND (reference sequence). The CDR3 extends over 15 amino acids. Here the CDR3 reads CASTPQGSGANVLTF. The CDR3 bases are TGTGCCAGTACTCCCCAGGGATCTGGGGCCAACGTCCTGACTTTC.

This clone is labeled as medium-sized (0.01 to 0.1%). V and J are TRBV28 and TRBJ2-1; D is perhaps TRBD1 (6 bases). CDR3 length equals 15 residues. Germline values: CDR1 MDHEN, CDR2 SYDVKM. V dropped 3 bases and J dropped 8 bases, with 17 bases sitting between them. The CDR3 DNA sequence: TGTGCCAGCAGTTTGATGAGGACAGCTAACGATGAGCAGTTCTTC. It specifies CASSLMRTANDEQFF.

The chain employs TRBV10-3 and TRBJ1-1, with D maybe TRBD1 (5 bases). Germline V gives CDR1 ENHRY, CDR2 SYGVKD. V shed 6 bases and J shed 4 bases, with 9 bases lying between them. The CDR3 has 12 residues. The CDR3 region has the DNA TGTGCCATCAGGGGGCCCAGCACTGAAGCTTTCTTT. Protein sequence: CAIRGPSTEAFF.

This chain uses TRBV12-3 or TRBV12-4 with TRBJ2-1; no reliable D call. Trimming left V 7 bases short and J 7 bases short, with 8 bases between. The CDR3 loop spans 11 amino acids. In DNA, the CDR3 is TGTGCCAGCATTGCGTATAATGAGCAGTTCTTC. This gives the protein CASIAYNEQFF.

This clone was seen at least ten times. This chain links TRBV11-2 with TRBJ2-2, with D perhaps assigned TRBD1 or TRBD2 (5 bases each). With 8 bases removed from V and 4 bases from J, the gap between germline ends came to 14 bases. This CDR3 comprises 14 residues. Germline CDR1 and CDR2: SGHAT and FQNNGV. CDR3 sequence: CASGRDPTTGELFF. The CDR3 coding sequence is TGTGCCAGCGGCAGGGACCCAACCACCGGGGAGCTGTTTTTT.

This clone is medium-sized within its sample. The J gene is TRBJ1-6, the V gene TRBV6-1, with D unresolved. Trimming pared 7 bases from V and 5 bases from J, leaving 9 bases between. This CDR3 has 13 residues. The germline V gene encodes CDR1 MNHNS and CDR2 SASEGT. CDR3 residues: CASTRTDNSPLHF. In nucleotides, the CDR3 is TGTGCCAGCACCCGAACAGATAATTCACCCCTCCACTTT.

This clone was observed at least ten times. The sample holds other DNA sequences that translate to the same CDR3. J is TRBJ1-2 and V is TRBV12-3 or TRBV12-4; 8 bases map to TRBD1. With V trimmed by 5 bases and J by 3 bases, 2 bases remained unmatched. The CDR3 has 13 amino acids. The CDR3 DNA reads TGTGCCAGCAGTCAACAGGGGGACTATGGCTACACCTTC. Translated: CASSQQGDYGYTF.

This clone was picked up a small number of times. The rearrangement joins TRBV27 to TRBJ2-5; 8 bases fit TRBD2. CDR1 is MNHEY, CDR2 SMNVEV, per germline (reference sequence). CDR3 length: 16 residues. Trimming at V came to 0 bases and at J to 5 bases, leaving 8 bases not matched to a gene. In DNA, the CDR3 is TGTGCCAGCAGTTTATCGGGCGGGGGGTCCGGGGAGACCCAGTACTTC. It codes for CASSLSGGGSGETQYF.

This clone was counted only a few times. The conserved closing phenylalanine or tryptophan is absent in this CDR3, likely reflecting a read error. The V gene is TRBV28, the J gene TRBJ2-3; TRBD2 might be the D (5 bases). V lost 5 bases, J lost 4 bases, and 22 bases lay in between. The V gene's germline CDR1 is MDHEN and CDR2 SYDVKM. The CDR3 runs to 17 residues. CDR3 loop: CASSPRLWRGLADTQYL. In DNA, the CDR3 is TGTGCCAGCAGTCCCCGGCTATGGCGTGGACTCGCAGATACGCAGTATCTT.

This clone occurred many times. Additional DNA sequences in this sample encode the identical CDR3. The rearrangement links TRBV9 to TRBJ2-5; 8 nucleotides match TRBD2. Germline V gene sequence: CDR1 SGDLS, CDR2 YYNGEE. There are 16 residues in the CDR3. V was pared by 5 bases and J by 4 bases, with 13 bases of the junction left unmatched. This chain's CDR3 is CASSSRGSGRGETQYF. The CDR3 bases are TGTGCCAGCAGTTCCCGGGGCAGCGGGAGAGGAGAGACCCAGTACTTC.

As concerns this clone: A much bigger clone sits one base away, suggesting this may be a read error. The chain is built from TRBV5-1 and TRBJ2-3; the D call may be TRBD1 or TRBD2 (5 bases each). The CDR3 spans 20 residues. The V gene lost 4 bases and the J gene lost 2 bases, with 29 bases spanning the gap. Germline V gene data show CDR1 as SGHRS and CDR2 as YFSETQ. The CDR3 coding sequence is TGCGCCAGCAGCAGCCCTTGGTGGAAAAGTCCACACGGGGCCACAGATACGCAGTATTTT. This encodes CASSSPWWKSPHGATDTQYF.

The rearrangement joins TRBV11-2 to TRBJ1-1; D is possibly TRBD1 (5 bases). This CDR3 has 17 residues. Germline V CDR1 and CDR2: SGHAT, FQNNGV. V was trimmed by 1 base and J by 7 bases, leaving 22 bases between them. The CDR3 loop reads CASSLGRDGRTRYEAFF. DNA for the CDR3: TGTGCCAGCAGCTTAGGCCGGGACGGACGAACTAGGTATGAAGCTTTCTTT.

The chain joins TRBV18 to TRBJ2-7, with D possibly TRBD2 on 6 matching bases. This CDR3 is built from 12 residues. Trimming stripped 5 bases from V and 6 bases from J, with 11 bases between. Per germline, CDR1 KGHSH and CDR2 LQKENI. In DNA, the CDR3 is TGTGCCAGCTCATCACAGGAGGGCGAGCAGTACTTC. Its translation: CASSSQEGEQYF. The full variable domain, its missing parts supplied by reference TRBV18 and TRBJ2-7, is NAGVMQNPRHLVRRRGQEARLRCSPMKGHSHVYWYRQLPEEGLKFMVYLQKENIIDESGMPKERFSAEFPKEGPSILRIQQVVRGDSAAYFCASSSQEGEQYFGPGTRLTVT.

This clone showed up just a few times. The chain recombines TRBV6-1 with TRBJ2-7; D perhaps matches TRBD1 (5 bases). CDR1 is MNHNS and CDR2 is SASEGT in the germline V gene. CDR3 size: 14 residues. Trimming left V 9 bases short and J 10 bases short, with 25 bases between. This chain's CDR3 is CASLVSPQGGYQYF. CDR3 coding DNA: TGTGCCAGTTTGGTTTCTCCGCAGGGCGGCTATCAGTACTTC.